A selection of T cell receptor beta chains follows, all from one sample in a study of identical twins. TCRdb re-analysed the 5' RACE reads in MiXCR, keeping a single row per CDR3 protein. The table lists just over 500,000 distinct CDR3 sequences, about 20% of them singletons. A further study also used this sample, focusing on T cells expressing NK-cell markers.

The sequenced sample consisted of CD4+ T cells sorted from blood. Source of these receptors: a woman younger than 30 in good health. The CDR3 runs from the conserved cysteine through the conserved F or W. D genes are given only for firm matches. Some rows mark clone size as missing; the rest say once, few, many or name a class of expanded clone.

D gene	V gene	clone size	J gene	CDR3 protein	CDR3 DNA
.	TRBV7-2	.	TRBJ1-5	CASTLGAGNQPQHF	TGTGCCAGCACCCTAGGGGCAGGCAATCAGCCCCAGCATTTT
.	TRBV10-3	few	TRBJ1-1	CATRRGENTEAFF	TGTGCGACCAGAAGAGGGGAAAACACTGAAGCTTTCTTT
.	TRBV29-1	.	TRBJ2-3	CSPRKASDTQYF	TGCAGCCCCCGGAAGGCGTCAGATACGCAGTATTTT
TRBD1	TRBV7-9	few	TRBJ1-1	CASSSATDRVEAFF	TGTGCCAGCAGCTCTGCGACTGACAGGGTTGAAGCTTTCTTT
.	TRBV10-1	few	TRBJ2-2	CASSDYGSTGELFF	TGCGCCAGCAGTGATTACGGCAGCACCGGGGAGCTGTTTTTT
TRBD2	TRBV5-1	many	TRBJ2-1	CASSWTLAGVLNEQFF	TGCGCCAGCAGCTGGACACTAGCGGGGGTCCTCAATGAGCAGTTCTTC
.	TRBV20-1	few	TRBJ1-2	CSARENHVGYTF	TGCAGTGCTAGGGAGAATCATGTTGGCTACACCTTC
.	TRBV29-1	many	TRBJ1-1	CSVVPWGFSTEAFF	TGCAGCGTTGTACCATGGGGGTTCAGCACTGAAGCTTTCTTT
TRBD2	TRBV5-1	.	TRBJ2-7	CASSSRVGGTREEQYF	TGCGCCAGCAGCTCCCGGGTGGGGGGGACGCGCGAGGAGCAGTACTTC
.	TRBV4-1	few	TRBJ2-1	CASSQTPSYNEQFF	TGCGCCAGCAGCCAGACCCCCTCCTACAATGAGCAGTTCTTC
.	TRBV7-9	.	TRBJ1-6	CASSAGYNSPLHF	TGTGCCAGCAGCGCAGGGTATAATTCACCCCTCCACTTT
.	TRBV6-1	.	TRBJ2-7	CASMYGGGTYEQYF	TGTGCCAGCATGTACGGGGGAGGCACCTACGAGCAGTACTTC
TRBD2	TRBV20-1	.	TRBJ2-3	CSARLLAGITDTQYF	TGCAGTGCTAGATTGCTAGCGGGTATCACAGATACGCAGTATTTT
TRBD2	TRBV20-1	.	TRBJ2-1	CSASGGTSRDEQFF	TGCAGTGCTAGCGGTGGGACTAGTAGGGATGAGCAGTTCTTC
.	TRBV20-1	.	TRBJ1-2	CSASQTSYGYTF	TGCAGTGCTAGTCAGACTTCCTATGGCTACACCTTC
.	TRBV6-5	.	TRBJ1-6	CASSYGGASYNSPLHF	TGTGCCAGCAGTTACGGGGGGGCCTCCTATAATTCACCCCTCCACTTT
.	TRBV20-1	.	TRBJ2-5	CSARAREQTQYF	TGCAGTGCTAGGGCTAGAGAACAGACCCAGTACTTC
.	TRBV7-2	few	TRBJ2-7	CASSLTGTGPLEQYF	TGTGCCAGCAGCTTAACTGGGACCGGGCCTCTGGAGCAGTACTTC
.	TRBV20-1	many	TRBJ2-6	CSAREGPGANVLTF	TGCAGTGCTAGAGAAGGGCCCGGGGCCAACGTCCTGACTTTC
TRBD1	TRBV5-1	few	TRBJ2-1	CASSLRPGQGSNEQFF	TGCGCCAGCAGCTTAAGACCGGGACAGGGGTCCAATGAGCAGTTCTTC
.	TRBV6-4	few	TRBJ2-3	CASSDSWTTDTQYF	TGTGCCAGCAGTGACTCGTGGACGACAGATACGCAGTATTTT
.	TRBV7-2	few	TRBJ1-1	CASSPLRVNTEAFF	TGTGCCAGCAGCCCACTTCGAGTAAACACTGAAGCTTTCTTT
.	TRBV7-2	.	TRBJ2-4	CASSLGLALAKNIQYF	TGTGCCAGCAGCTTAGGCCTAGCGTTAGCCAAAAACATTCAGTACTTC
TRBD1	TRBV12-3/TRBV12-4	.	TRBJ2-7	CASSLTGGSSAEQYF	TGTGCCAGCAGTTTAACAGGGGGCTCATCTGCCGAGCAGTACTTC
.	TRBV29-1	.	TRBJ1-5	CSLTIGPNSNQPQHF	TGCAGCCTAACAATAGGACCGAATAGCAATCAGCCCCAGCATTTT
TRBD1	TRBV12-3/TRBV12-4	many	TRBJ2-7	CASSVSGTGSYEQYF	TGTGCCAGCAGTGTCTCGGGGACAGGGTCCTACGAGCAGTACTTC
.	TRBV20-1	.	TRBJ2-3	CSVAGLSTQYF	TGCAGTGTGGCGGGGCTCAGTACGCAGTATTTT
.	TRBV3-1	.	TRBJ1-2	CASSQLPPFYGYTF	TGTGCCAGCAGCCAACTCCCTCCGTTCTATGGCTACACCTTC
TRBD2	TRBV18	many	TRBJ2-1	CASSLTSVKGNEQFF	TGTGCCAGCTCTCTCACTAGCGTAAAGGGCAATGAGCAGTTCTTC
.	TRBV24-1	few	TRBJ2-1	CATSDHRGANSNEQFF	TGTGCCACCAGTGATCACCGGGGGGCCAACTCCAATGAGCAGTTCTTC
.	TRBV29-1	many	TRBJ1-3	CSVDDSLDTIYF	TGCAGCGTTGACGACAGTTTGGACACCATATATTTT
.	TRBV20-1	.	TRBJ2-1	CSCDRLARAYGRSYNEQFF	TGCAGCTGCGATCGGCTAGCCCGGGCGTATGGGCGCTCCTACAATGAGCAGTTCTTC
TRBD1	TRBV10-1	few	TRBJ1-1	CASSPWTGEGSEAFF	TGCGCCAGCAGTCCCTGGACAGGGGAAGGATCTGAAGCTTTCTTT
.	TRBV20-1	.	TRBJ2-3	CSARTVDTQYF	TGCAGTGCTCGGACGGTAGATACGCAGTATTTT
.	TRBV2	once	TRBJ2-5	CASVLGVQETQYF	TGTGCCAGTGTCCTAGGGGTCCAAGAGACCCAGTACTTC
TRBD2	TRBV24-1	.	TRBJ2-1	CATSDLVRTRGNEQFF	TGTGCCACCAGTGATTTAGTCAGGACTAGAGGGAATGAGCAGTTCTTC
TRBD2	TRBV20-1	.	TRBJ2-1	CSARSSGGERNEQFF	TGCAGTGCTAGATCTAGCGGGGGGGAACGGAATGAGCAGTTCTTC
.	TRBV12-3/TRBV12-4	.	TRBJ2-7	CASSLGQVAYEQYF	TGTGCCAGCAGTTTAGGCCAGGTAGCCTACGAGCAGTACTTC
.	TRBV7-9	few	TRBJ2-7	CASSLGQFGNEQYF	TGTGCCAGCAGCCTCGGGCAGTTTGGCAACGAGCAGTACTTC
TRBD2	TRBV5-1	.	TRBJ2-1	CASHEAGANEQFF	TGCGCCAGCCACGAGGCGGGAGCAAATGAGCAGTTCTTC
.	TRBV12-3/TRBV12-4	.	TRBJ1-5	CASSGQWYQPQHF	TGTGCCAGCAGCGGACAGTGGTATCAGCCCCAGCATTTT
.	TRBV5-1	.	TRBJ2-5	CASSVAGTSRETQYF	TGCGCCAGCAGCGTTGCAGGGACCTCAAGGGAGACCCAGTACTTC
.	TRBV5-1	.	TRBJ1-2	CASSQVGDGYTF	TGCGCCAGCAGCCAGGTGGGCGATGGCTACACCTTC
.	TRBV3-1	.	TRBJ1-6	CASSQDGRVSPLHF	TGTGCCAGCAGCCAAGATGGACGGGTTTCACCCCTCCACTTT
.	TRBV5-1	once	TRBJ2-5	CASSLGGLAPQETQYF	TGCGCCAGCAGCTTGGGAGGGCTAGCGCCGCAAGAGACCCAGTACTTC
.	TRBV6-1	.	TRBJ1-1	CASSLTGFTEAFF	TGTGCCAGCAGTCTCACAGGGTTCACTGAAGCTTTCTTT
.	TRBV7-2	.	TRBJ2-1	CASSRLRADNEQFF	TGTGCCAGCAGCAGACTTCGGGCCGACAATGAGCAGTTCTTC
.	TRBV12-3/TRBV12-4	.	TRBJ1-4	CASSSTPMGEKLFF	TGTGCCAGCAGCTCGACTCCTATGGGAGAAAAACTGTTTTTT
.	TRBV20-1	few	TRBJ2-1	CSAKGRSSYNEQFF	TGCAGTGCTAAGGGACGGAGCTCCTACAATGAGCAGTTCTTC
TRBD2	TRBV5-4	.	TRBJ2-3	CASSSGGREAGDTQYF	TGTGCCAGCAGCTCTGGGGGGCGGGAGGCGGGAGATACGCAGTATTTT
TRBD2	TRBV2	many	TRBJ2-2	CASGLAGGRGTGELFF	TGTGCCAGCGGACTAGCGGGGGGGCGCGGCACCGGGGAGCTGTTTTTT
TRBD1	TRBV10-3	few	TRBJ1-1	CAISGTGTRTEAFF	TGTGCCATCAGTGGGACAGGGACGCGCACTGAAGCTTTCTTT
.	TRBV12-3/TRBV12-4	.	TRBJ1-1	CASSRQYMNTEAFF	TGTGCCAGCAGTCGACAGTACATGAACACTGAAGCTTTCTTT
.	TRBV20-1	.	TRBJ1-6	CSARVRLETDSPLHF	TGCAGTGCTAGAGTACGTCTAGAAACGGATTCACCCCTCCACTTT
.	TRBV4-2	once	TRBJ2-5	CASSQRGHSEETQYF	TGTGCCAGCAGCCAAAGAGGACACTCGGAGGAGACCCAGTACTTC
.	TRBV5-4	.	TRBJ2-1	CASSLEGPGHEQFF	TGTGCCAGCAGCTTGGAGGGGCCTGGGCATGAGCAGTTCTTC
TRBD2	TRBV2	.	TRBJ2-1	CASITTSGRLNEQFF	TGTGCCAGCATCACGACTAGCGGGAGATTGAATGAGCAGTTCTTC